The rows below give T cell receptor beta chains drawn from one sample of a study of T cells after posttransplantation cyclophosphamide. Produced via immunoSEQ multiplex PCR; TCRdb's table is partial and in-frame only. There are thousands of clones in the sample, none observed a single time. Sequences were derived from PBMCs, sampled approximately 96 days after allogeneic stem cell transplant with posttransplant cyclophosphamide. Source of these receptors: a female patient over 55 who received an allogeneic stem cell transplant from an unrelated donor, was CMV-positive, and had acute GVHD only. Some T cells may be graft donor cells. The CDR3 runs from the conserved cysteine through the conserved F or W. A D gene is named only where the DNA matches it firmly. Some rows mark clone size as missing; the rest say once, few, many or name a class of expanded clone.

TRBD2 TRBJ2-2 many TRBV4-3 TGCGCCAGCAGCCAAGATGTGGGCCCGGGGGGCACCGGGGAGCTGTTTTTT CASSQDVGPGGTGELFF
- TRBJ1-1 many TRBV28 TGTGCCAGCAGTGGCCTAAAGGGGCAAAACACTGAAGCTTTCTTT CASSGLKGQNTEAFF
- TRBJ1-2 many TRBV18 TGTGCCAGCTCACCCCAGGGAGACTATGGCTACACCTTC CASSPQGDYGYTF
TRBD2 TRBJ2-7 many TRBV7-6 TGTGCCAGCAGCTCGGGACTAGCGGTTTCCTACGAGCAGTACTTC CASSSGLAVSYEQYF
- TRBJ2-1 many TRBV2 TGTGCCAGCAGTGATATCCCGGGCCTAGCGTTGTACAATGAGCAGTTCTTC CASSDIPGLALYNEQFF
TRBD1 TRBJ2-5 many TRBV27 TGTGCCAGCCAGAGGGGGCGTTGGCAAGAGACCCAGTACTTC CASQRGRWQETQYF
- TRBJ2-2 few TRBV18 TGTGCCAGCTCACTTAAGACAATCTCGAACACCGGGGAGCTGTTTTTT CASSLKTISNTGELFF
- TRBJ1-4 many TRBV12-3/TRBV12-4 TGTGCCAGCAACTTGGGGAGGGGAATAGAAAAACTGTTTTTT CASNLGRGIEKLFF
- TRBJ1-5 many TRBV5-8 TGTGCCAGCAGCTTGTCTGGGGGCTGGGATCAGCCCCAGCATTTT CASSLSGGWDQPQHF
TRBD1 TRBJ2-1 many TRBV5-1 TGCGCCAGTCAGAACCGACAGGGTACTTACAATGAGCAGTTCTTC CASQNRQGTYNEQFF
TRBD2 TRBJ2-3 few TRBV7-7 TGTGCTAGCAGCCCCCGGACTAGCGGGGGGGCCGGAGATACGCAGTATTTT CASSPRTSGGAGDTQYF
- TRBJ2-4 - TRBV28 TGTGCCAGCAGTTTATACCCCGCCCAGACCCAGCGGTGGGAAAACATTCAGTACTTC CASSLYPAQTQRWENIQYF
- TRBJ1-4 many TRBV6-5 TGTGCCAGCAGCCCAGGACTAGGGATGGGAAAACTGTTTTTT CASSPGLGMGKLFF
- TRBJ2-1 many TRBV25-1 TGTGCCAGCAGTTTACCGGGCTACAATGAGCAGTTCTTC CASSLPGYNEQFF
- TRBJ1-1 few TRBV25-1 TGTGCCAGCAGTGACGTCCAGGGAGGTATGGGGGGGGGCACTGAAGCTTTCTTT CASSDVQGGMGGGTEAFF
- TRBJ2-7 many TRBV6-2/TRBV6-3 TGTGCCAGCAGAAATATGGGCGCGGGCGAGCAGTACTTC CASRNMGAGEQYF
- TRBJ1-3 many TRBV15 TGTGCCACCAGCAGAGTTACAGGGAACGCTGGAAACACCATATATTTT CATSRVTGNAGNTIYF
TRBD2 TRBJ2-1 many TRBV5-5 TGTGCCAGCAGCCCGCGACTAGCGGGAGCTTGGTACAATGAGCAGTTCTTC CASSPRLAGAWYNEQFF
- TRBJ2-7 many TRBV6-5 TGTGCCAGCAGTTCGGAGAGGGTCCGCGACTACGAGCAGTACTTC CASSSERVRDYEQYF
TRBD1 TRBJ2-2 - TRBV24-1 TGTGCCACCAGTGACCGGAGACAGGGGGTTAGCACCGGGGAGCTGTTTTTT CATSDRRQGVSTGELFF
TRBD1 TRBJ1-5 many TRBV19 TGTGCCAGTAGCGACAGGGGCAACCAGCCCCAGCATTTT CASSDRGNQPQHF
- TRBJ2-1 many TRBV6-2/TRBV6-3 TGTGCCAGCAGTTCGTTCAATGAGCAGTTCTTC CASSSFNEQFF
TRBD1 TRBJ1-5 - TRBV6-6 TGTGCCAGCAGTATACAGGGGAATAGCAATCAGCCCCAGCATTTT CASSIQGNSNQPQHF
- TRBJ2-2 many TRBV19 TGTGCCAGTAGTCCTCGGAAGACTGGATACACCGGGGAGCTGTTTTTT CASSPRKTGYTGELFF
TRBD2 TRBJ2-3 many TRBV5-4 TGTGCCAGCAGCCCTGGCGGTCGAAGCGGGGGGGCCACAGATACGCAGTATTTT CASSPGGRSGGATDTQYF
- TRBJ2-1 medium-sized TRBV7-9 TGTGCCAGCAGCCCGTCAGCGGGACAGGTCGATGAGCAGTTCTTC CASSPSAGQVDEQFF
- TRBJ2-1 many TRBV5-1 TGCGCCAGCAGCTGGGGCCCTATGGGCGCGGCTACCGACAGCCCAGACTACAATGAGCAGTTCTTC CASSWGPMGAATDSPDYNEQFF
TRBD2 TRBJ2-1 many TRBV5-1 TGCGCCAGCAGCCCGACTAGCGGGGGATCCTACAATGAGCAGTTCTTC CASSPTSGGSYNEQFF
- TRBJ1-2 many TRBV2 TGTGCCAGCAGGGACCGACAAGGGGTCTATGGCTACACCTTC CASRDRQGVYGYTF
TRBD1 TRBJ1-3 many TRBV6-5 TGTGCCAGCAGCTCGACAGGGGCAGGAAACACCATATATTTT CASSSTGAGNTIYF
TRBD2 TRBJ2-1 many TRBV10-3 TGTGCCATCAGTGACCCCACTAGCGGGAGCTACAATGAGCAGTTCTTC CAISDPTSGSYNEQFF
- TRBJ2-7 many TRBV11-3 TGTGCCAGCAGCTTAGATGGGGCAGGGATCGGATCCTACGAGCAGTACTTC CASSLDGAGIGSYEQYF
- TRBJ2-2 many TRBV19 TGTGCCAGTAGTGGCCGGGGGGCAACCGGGGAGCTGTTTTTT CASSGRGATGELFF